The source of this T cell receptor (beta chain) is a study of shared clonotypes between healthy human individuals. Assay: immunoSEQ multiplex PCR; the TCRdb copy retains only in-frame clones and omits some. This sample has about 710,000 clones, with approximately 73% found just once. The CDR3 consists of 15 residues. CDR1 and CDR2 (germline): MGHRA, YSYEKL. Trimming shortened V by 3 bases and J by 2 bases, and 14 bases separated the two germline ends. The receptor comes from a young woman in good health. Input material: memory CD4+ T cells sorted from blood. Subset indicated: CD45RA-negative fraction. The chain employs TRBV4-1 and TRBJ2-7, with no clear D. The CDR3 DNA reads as TGCGCCAGCAGCCACCTGGGCAGATCTACCTACGAGCAGTACTTC. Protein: CASSHLGRSTYEQYF.